The entry below gives a single T cell receptor (beta chain) sequence along with its context. In its sample, this clonotype was seen many times. Its antigen is unknown. Base quality data are lacking; no much larger clone is found one base away. Because this beta chain is a stray read in a library intended to capture alpha chains, its abundance should not be given much weight. The data originate from a study of spatial heterogeneity in lung cancer (dated by TCRdb to the late 2010s). For the wider study: More beta-chain than alpha-chain transcripts were consistently detected, likely reflecting higher beta-chain transcript abundance. Nonsynonymous mutation counts, determined by whole-exome sequencing of tumor tissue, were related to TCR repertoire features. In the raw uncorrected reads, each unique combination of TCR and UMI appeared more than ten times on average. The study quantitatively compared TCR alpha and beta repertoires across multiple tumor regions, matched nontumor lung and blood in non-small cell lung cancer. At surgery, both alpha and beta chains were TCR-sequenced in over 200 tumor regions, about 64 matched nontumor lung samples and some 60 PBMC samples. A strong correlation was found between TCR transcript counts in tumor regions and a T cell transcriptional module score from matched bulk RNA-seq. The full study reports these points: Counts of ubiquitous and regional expanded TCRs were found to correlate with counts of ubiquitous and regional nonsynonymous mutations, respectively. The number of expanded intratumoral alpha and beta TCRs correlated with the tumor nonsynonymous mutation count. Additional single-cell paired TCR alpha and beta sequencing was considered necessary to confirm, at a functional level, the hypothesis that regional TCRs recognize regional mutations. TCR-seq was estimated to cover only approximately 6.6% of tumor T cells for alpha chains and approximately 13% for beta chains.

The library was produced with 5' RACE. The listed sequencing device is NextSeq 500. The TCR library protocol attached a unique molecular identifier to each TCR cDNA molecule to allow correction of PCR and sequencing errors. Regarding the original processing steps: Decombinator tools were used for TCR identification, UMI-based error correction and CDR3 extraction. TCRs above a frequency of 2 per 1,000, corresponding to the top 1% of the tumor frequency distribution, were defined as expanded. Expanded tumor TCRs statistically deemed absent (corrected P<0.05) from at least one tumor region were classed as regional, and all other expanded tumor TCRs were classed as ubiquitous. Each repertoire was subsampled 100 times to 5,000 TCRs, after which Renyi diversity was computed with the R vegan package. CDR3 similarity networks were constructed using string-kernel similarity of amino acid triplets, with links drawn between CDR3s whose pairwise similarity was above 0.82. TCRdb trimmed public reads at Q25 via fastp, called clones via MiXCR and kept in-frame beta chains. Every entry covers one CDR3 protein and lists the most common genes and DNA from its rows. The authors' filters were not applied to this entry. This sample has about 17,000 distinct CDR3 sequences in its table, and 6% to 6.5% of those were observed once. The ten largest clones represent around 7% of the sample.

This specimen's time point label, per the study, means: sample taken at primary tumor resection. Donors were around 71 patients with early-stage, untreated non-small cell lung cancer from the lung TRACERx cohort. Without any cell sorting, TCR sequencing was performed on whole RNA extracted either from tumor and nontumor lung tissue or from cryopreserved PBMC samples. A patient was chosen for TCR sequencing only when enough RNA was available from at least two tumor regions. Tumor and adjacent nontumor lung specimens were reviewed by a lung pathologist before selection. The CDR3 runs 14 residues from the cysteine to the phenylalanine. The read is trimmed to its CDR3 DNA, 42 bases read in frame from base 1. V and J lose 7 bases and 4 bases, and a span of 12 bases separates them. The germline V gene sets CDR1 to KGHDR and CDR2 to SFDVKD.

The sequence joins TRBV24-1 to TRBJ2-2; the D region possibly corresponds to TRBD1 (5 bases align). The specimen comprised lung tumor tissue, sampled at surgery. This clonotype originated in a male donor with early-stage non-small cell lung cancer. The CDR3 has the sequence CATRADTGTGELFF. The DNA is as follows: TGTGCCACCAGGGCAGACACAGGCACCGGGGAGCTGTTTTTT.